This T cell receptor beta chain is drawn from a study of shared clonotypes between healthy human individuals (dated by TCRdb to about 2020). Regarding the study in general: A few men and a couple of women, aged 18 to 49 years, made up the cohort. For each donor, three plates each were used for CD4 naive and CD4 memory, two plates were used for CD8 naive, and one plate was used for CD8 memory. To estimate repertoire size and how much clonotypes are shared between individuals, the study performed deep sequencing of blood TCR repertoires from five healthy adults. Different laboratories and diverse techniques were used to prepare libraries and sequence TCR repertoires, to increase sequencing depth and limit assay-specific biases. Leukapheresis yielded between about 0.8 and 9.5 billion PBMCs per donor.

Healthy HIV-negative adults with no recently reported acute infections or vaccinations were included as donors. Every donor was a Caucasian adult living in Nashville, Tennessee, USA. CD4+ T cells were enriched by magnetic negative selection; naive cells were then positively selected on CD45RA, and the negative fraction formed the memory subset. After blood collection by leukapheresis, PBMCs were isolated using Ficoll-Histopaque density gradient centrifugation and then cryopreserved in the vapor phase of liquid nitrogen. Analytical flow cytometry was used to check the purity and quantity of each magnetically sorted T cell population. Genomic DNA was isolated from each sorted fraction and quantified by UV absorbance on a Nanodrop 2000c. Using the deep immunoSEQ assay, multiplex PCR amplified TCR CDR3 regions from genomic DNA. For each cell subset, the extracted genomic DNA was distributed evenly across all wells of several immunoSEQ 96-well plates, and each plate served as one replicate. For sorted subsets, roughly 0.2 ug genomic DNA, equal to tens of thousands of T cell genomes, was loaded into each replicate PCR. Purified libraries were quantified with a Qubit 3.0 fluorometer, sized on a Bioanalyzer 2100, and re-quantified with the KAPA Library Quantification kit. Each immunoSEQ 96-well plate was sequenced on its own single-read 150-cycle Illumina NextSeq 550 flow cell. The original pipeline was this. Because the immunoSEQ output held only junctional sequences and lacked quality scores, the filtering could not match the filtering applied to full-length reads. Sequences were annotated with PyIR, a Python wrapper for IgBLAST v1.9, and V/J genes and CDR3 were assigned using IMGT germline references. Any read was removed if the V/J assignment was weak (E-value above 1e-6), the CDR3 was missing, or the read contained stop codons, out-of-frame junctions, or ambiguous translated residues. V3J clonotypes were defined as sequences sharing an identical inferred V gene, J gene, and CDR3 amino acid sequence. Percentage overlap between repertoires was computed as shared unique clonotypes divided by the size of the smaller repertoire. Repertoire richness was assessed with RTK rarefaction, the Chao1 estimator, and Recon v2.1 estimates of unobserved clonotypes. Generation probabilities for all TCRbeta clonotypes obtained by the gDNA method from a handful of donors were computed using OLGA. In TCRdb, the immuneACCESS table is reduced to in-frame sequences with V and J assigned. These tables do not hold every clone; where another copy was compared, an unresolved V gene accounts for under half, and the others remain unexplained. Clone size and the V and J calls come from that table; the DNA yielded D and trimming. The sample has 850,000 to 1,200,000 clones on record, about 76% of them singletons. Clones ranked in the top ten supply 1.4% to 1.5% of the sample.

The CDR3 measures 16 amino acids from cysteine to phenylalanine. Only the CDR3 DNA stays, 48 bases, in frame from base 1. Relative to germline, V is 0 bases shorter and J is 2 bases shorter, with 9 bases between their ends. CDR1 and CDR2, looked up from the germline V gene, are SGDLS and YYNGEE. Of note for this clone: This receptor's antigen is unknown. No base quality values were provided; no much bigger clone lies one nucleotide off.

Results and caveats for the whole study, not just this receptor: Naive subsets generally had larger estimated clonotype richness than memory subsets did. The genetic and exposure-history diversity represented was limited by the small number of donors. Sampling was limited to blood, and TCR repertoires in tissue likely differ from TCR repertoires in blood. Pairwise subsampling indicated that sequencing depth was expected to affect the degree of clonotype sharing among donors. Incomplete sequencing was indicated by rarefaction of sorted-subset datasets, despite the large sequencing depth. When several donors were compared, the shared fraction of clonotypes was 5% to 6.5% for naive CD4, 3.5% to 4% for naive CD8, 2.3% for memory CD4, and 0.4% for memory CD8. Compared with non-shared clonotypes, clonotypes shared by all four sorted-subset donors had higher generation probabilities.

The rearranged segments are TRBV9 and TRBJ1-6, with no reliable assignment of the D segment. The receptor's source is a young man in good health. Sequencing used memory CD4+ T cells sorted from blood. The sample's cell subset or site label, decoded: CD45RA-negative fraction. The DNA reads TGTGCCAGCAGCGTAGGGGCAGGTACCTATAATTCACCCCTCCACTTT. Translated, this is CASSVGAGTYNSPLHF.